A single sample is the source of the 16 T cell receptor beta chains below, sequenced in a study of shared clonotypes between healthy human individuals (TCRdb year 2020). Library method: the immunoSEQ multiplex PCR assay. Held by TCRdb, this immuneACCESS table contains in-frame sequences only and omits some clones. Under half of the omission traces to an unresolved V gene where checked; the cause of the rest is unknown. The sample data list over 2 million clones, and roughly 94% of these were observed just once. 0.9% to 1.3% of the sample is taken by the ten largest. CD8 naive samples were obtained by positive selection for CCR7 among CD45RO-negative cells, yielding a CD45RA+CCR7+ population from which TemRA cells were excluded. Specimen: naive CD8+ T cells sorted from blood. The cell subset or site label here, explained by the study, means: CD45RA+CCR7+. The source is a man aged 18 to 30 in good health.

V is TRBV6-1 and J is TRBJ2-7; a weak D match, TRBD2 (6 bases). V lost 5 bases and J lost 4, with 12 bases in between. Germline CDR1 and CDR2: MNHNS and SASEGT. This CDR3 spans 13 amino acids. CDR3 DNA: TGTGCCAGCAGTTGGCGGGATCGATACGAGCAGTACTTC. Protein product: CASSWRDRYEQYF.

The V gene is TRBV4-3, the J gene TRBJ2-1; the D gene could be TRBD1 or TRBD2 (5 bases each). V gave up 4 bases and J gave up 7 bases, with 17 bases separating them. Germline loops: CDR1 LGHNA, CDR2 YSLEER. This CDR3 region has 15 residues. The CDR3 loop is CASSPLILGENEQFF. CDR3 DNA sequence: TGCGCCAGCAGCCCTCTGATACTAGGGGAGAATGAGCAGTTCTTC.

The chain employs TRBV27 and TRBJ2-5; D not certain. This CDR3 spans 13 amino acids. Germline CDR1 reads MNHEY; CDR2 reads SMNVEV (reference sequence). Trimming left V 2 bases short and J 5 bases short, with 9 bases between. CDR3 bases: TGTGCCAGCAGTTTAACCCCTGGGGAGACCCAGTACTTC. Translation gives CASSLTPGETQYF.

V usage is TRBV7-9 and J usage is TRBJ2-7; 7 nucleotides match TRBD1. The trim removed 8 bases at V and 3 bases at J, leaving 13 bases unmatched. There are 15 residues in the CDR3. The germline V gene has CDR1 SEHNR and CDR2 FQNEAQ (reference sequence). The DNA of the CDR3 is TGTGCCAGCTCGAAGGGACAGACCTATCACTACGAGCAGTACTTC. Its protein is CASSKGQTYHYEQYF.

To note about this clone: This CDR3 is also generated by other DNA sequences in the sample. This chain uses TRBV29-1 with TRBJ2-7; D perhaps matches TRBD1 (6 bases). This CDR3 is 13 amino acids long. Germline V gene lookup returns CDR1 SQVTM and CDR2 ANQGSEA. The ends were cut back, 3 bases at V and 1 base at J, with 10 bases in the middle. In DNA form, the CDR3 reads TGCAGCGTTGAGGACAGTACGTCCTACGAGCAGTACTTC. Amino acid sequence: CSVEDSTSYEQYF.

V gene TRBV6-5 combines with J gene TRBJ1-6, with a weak D call TRBD1 (5 bases). The CDR3 sequence is 15 residues long. Trimming left V 6 bases short and J 9 bases short, with 18 bases between. The germline V gene has CDR1 MNHEY and CDR2 SVGAGI. The CDR3 here is CASSLQRGDLSPLHF. The CDR3 region has the DNA TGTGCCAGCAGCCTTCAGCGAGGGGACCTTTCACCCCTCCACTTT.

The chain couples TRBV29-1 to TRBJ2-1; TRBD2 is a possible D gene (6 bases). Germline V gives CDR1 SQVTM, CDR2 ANQGSEA. This CDR3 is 14 amino acids long. The CDR3 DNA is TGCAGTGCACCTGGGGGACTTTCCTACAATGAGCAGTTCTTC. Protein: CSAPGGLSYNEQFF.

Comments on this clone: The same CDR3 is also encoded by other DNA sequences in this sample. V is TRBV11-2 and J is TRBJ2-7; D possibly corresponds to TRBD1 (5 bases). The V gene lost 1 base and the J gene lost 2 bases, with 9 bases spanning the gap. CDR1 is SGHAT, CDR2 FQNNGV, per germline. The CDR3 runs 14 residues. CDR3 sequence: CASSLGTDTYEQYF. The CDR3 bases are TGTGCCAGCAGCTTAGGGACGGACACCTACGAGCAGTACTTC.

The chain combines TRBV27 with TRBJ2-1; 13 bases map to TRBD2. The J segment lost 4 bases and the V segment lost 10 bases, leaving 10 bases of the junction unmatched. Germline CDR1 reads MNHEY; CDR2 reads SMNVEV (reference sequence). The CDR3 loop spans 16 amino acids. DNA of the CDR3: TGTGCCACCACGGGACTAGCGGGGTCTCTTTACAATGAGCAGTTCTTC. Protein: CATTGLAGSLYNEQFF.

The rearrangement uses TRBV6-5 and TRBJ2-1; 8 bases agree with TRBD2. This CDR3 region has 15 residues. J was trimmed by 8 bases and V by 2 bases; bases with no gene match: 8. CDR1 and CDR2 from the germline V gene are MNHEY and SVGAGI. Here the CDR3 reads CASSYVSSGYYEQFF. In DNA, the CDR3 is TGTGCCAGCAGTTACGTGTCTAGCGGGTACTATGAGCAGTTCTTC.

Regarding this clone: Different DNA sequences within this sample yield the same CDR3. The chain uses TRBV13 and TRBJ2-1, with TRBD1 matching over 9 bases. CDR3 length: 13 amino acids. J lost 7 bases, V lost 4 bases, and 2 bases had no gene match. Germline V gene lookup returns CDR1 PRHDT and CDR2 FYEKMQ (reference sequence). The chain's CDR3 is CASSSDRGNEQFF. Here the CDR3 DNA reads TGTGCCAGCAGCTCGGACAGGGGTAATGAGCAGTTCTTC.

CDR3 sequence (DNA): TGTGCCAGCAGCGGAGGGGCGGGACAGCCCCAGCATTTT. Amino acid sequence: CASSGGAGQPQHF. The chain links TRBV6-4 to TRBJ1-5; a weak D match, TRBD1 (5 bases). This CDR3 spans 13 amino acids. The germline gives CDR1 MRHNA, CDR2 SNTAGT. The ends were cut back, 6 bases at V and 7 bases at J, with 13 bases in the middle.

This clone is a singleton in its sample. The chain couples TRBV30 to TRBJ2-1, with a tentative D call TRBD1 (6 bases). There are 16 residues in the CDR3. CDR1 and CDR2 (germline): GTSNPN, SVGIG (reference sequence). V shed 0 bases and J shed 9 bases, with 21 bases lying between them. CDR3 residues: CAWSVGILEGEGEQFF. The CDR3 DNA follows: TGTGCCTGGAGTGTAGGAATCCTAGAGGGGGAAGGTGAGCAGTTCTTC. Together with reference TRBV30 and TRBJ2-1, the CDR3 gives the full variable domain: SQTIHQWPATLVQPVGSPLSLECTVEGTSNPNLYWYRQAAGRGLQLLFYSVGIGQISSEVPQNLSASRPQDRQFILSSKKLLLSDSGFYLCAWSVGILEGEGEQFFGPGTRLTVL.

This clone appeared once. CDR3 in amino acids: CATSRDRASNQPQHF. CDR3 bases: TGTGCCACCAGCAGAGATCGGGCTAGCAATCAGCCCCAGCATTTT. This sequence joins TRBV15 and TRBJ1-5; unclear D gene. V dropped 0 bases and J dropped 0 bases, with 6 bases sitting between them. The CDR3 totals 15 residues. Germline V gene lookup returns CDR1 LNHNV and CDR2 YYDKDF (reference sequence). The variable domain in full, completed from reference TRBV15 and TRBJ1-5, reads DAMVIQNPRYQVTQFGKPVTLSCSQTLNHNVMYWYQQKSSQAPKLLFHYYDKDFNNEADTPDNFQSRRPNTSFCFLDIRSPGLGDTAMYLCATSRDRASNQPQHFGDGTRLSIL.

This clone was seen only once. The chain combines TRBV11-2 with TRBJ2-5, with TRBD1 identical over 8 bases. This CDR3 has 18 residues. Germline assignment: CDR1 SGHAT and CDR2 FQNNGV. The J segment lost 3 bases and the V segment lost 2 bases, leaving 14 bases of the junction unmatched. The CDR3 here is CASSLRFGRGRGEETQYF. CDR3 in DNA: TGTGCCAGCAGCTTAAGATTCGGCAGGGGGCGCGGGGAAGAGACCCAGTACTTC. The whole variable domain, filled in from reference TRBV11-2 and TRBJ2-5, reads EAGVAQSPRYKIIEKRQSVAFWCNPISGHATLYWYQQILGQGPKLLIQFQNNGVVDDSQLPKDRFSAERLKGVDSTLKIQPAKLEDSAVYLCASSLRFGRGRGEETQYFGPGTRLLVL.

Of note for this clone: Other DNA sequences in the same sample also yield this CDR3. The J gene is TRBJ1-1, the V gene TRBV4-1, with a possible D match to TRBD1 (6 bases). Per the germline V gene, CDR1 is MGHRA and CDR2 is YSYEKL. The CDR3 runs to 15 residues. The ends were cut back, 1 base at V and 0 bases at J, with 9 bases in the middle. CDR3 region: CASSQGQGMNTEAFF. The CDR3, as DNA: TGCGCCAGCAGCCAAGGCCAGGGGATGAACACTGAAGCTTTCTTT.